This T cell receptor beta chain is from a study of T cell repertoires in cytomegalovirus infection. In the study overall: CMV infection together with matching HLA type was indicated by public TCR beta signatures.

Ten or more counts support this clonotype. Its specificity is not known. General study points: Of the TCR beta families, the public ones yielded a cumulative frequency that identified carriers of CMV plus the relevant HLA. It was HLA-C-restricted CMV-specific TCR beta clonotypes that dominated the response ex vivo.

TCRdb reanalysed the reads using MiXCR and keeps one entry per CDR3 protein. The sample yields hundreds of thousands of distinct CDR3 sequences, around a sixth seen once. This TCR was recovered from a human donor in good health (CMV status not recorded). Some clones in this sample may be carry-over from other donors' samples. What was sequenced was PBMCs.

DNA of the CDR3: TGTGCCAGCAGCAACACCGCTGTTGGTGGCTACACCTTC. It specifies CASSNTAVGGYTF. This chain joins TRBV7-2 and TRBJ1-2; the D is unclear. Germline CDR1 is SGHTA and CDR2 is FQGNSA. V was shortened by 5 bases and J by 7 bases, with 14 bases between the two germline ends. This CDR3 comprises 13 residues.